This TCR beta chain stems from a study of cytomegalovirus exposure and HLA in healthy donors listed by TCRdb under 2017. In terms of the full investigation: An earlier analysis of roughly 500 of the donors reported 276 Gb of sequence data and 90 million to 120 million unique TCR beta sequences obtained from approximately 180 million T cells. An early release that covered some 630 HLA-typed donors contained approximately 300 gigabases of sequencing data and approximately 85 million unique TCR sequences. Of the 398 genotyped donors, roughly 85% fell in the genetic ancestry cluster associated with self-reported Caucasian donors. The study aimed to test whether cataloging public T cell receptors could reveal signatures of past pathogen exposure. The study used immunosequencing to profile the T cell repertoires of approximately 640 subjects and linked those repertoires to cytomegalovirus serostatus. In addition to the first cohort of around 670 subjects, a separate validation cohort of about 120 different subjects was used. To predict cytomegalovirus infection status, the study combined high-throughput TCR immunosequencing, statistical association of individual TCRs with disease status, and machine learning. A later analysis re-analyzed previously published TCR beta repertoires from about 730 donors and added high-resolution HLA genotyping to study TCR occurrence patterns. The later analysis used no new phenotypic data to find candidate immune exposures, relying instead on TCR beta sequences and their occurrence across donors. To decide whether each TCR beta V gene segment behaved as functional or pseudogenic, an earlier analysis of fewer than 750 of the donors relied on high-throughput TCR beta sequencing. Donor age, sex, ethnicity and CMV serostatus were collected together with the repertoire data. A later genetic analysis took genome-wide SNP genotypes for about three fifths of the 666 donors and used that subset as a discovery cohort. All discovery cohort repertoires had been generated using a single sequencing platform. Class I and class II HLA loci were covered by the typing at four-digit resolution. The number of donors typed differed by locus, with roughly 629-640 for A, B, C, DRB1 and DQB1, more than 500 for DQA1, about 610 for DPA1, and under 490 for DPB1. Roughly 5 DR-DQ haplotypes were handled as single units for association and clustering, since linkage in the cohort was strong. On average, 235,054 unique TCR beta nucleotide sequences were sequenced per donor among fewer than 500 genotyped donors of the cohort, with around 19% of those sequences being non-productive.

This clone showed up just a few times. Its antigen specificity is not known. Per-nucleotide qualities are absent, and no much larger clonotype sits a single base away. The cohort was made up of several hundred healthy bone marrow donors. Cohort members were all nominally healthy when sampled, although unrecorded immune exposures were likely present. The donor tested CMV seronegative and was one of the 352 seronegative cohort members. Every donor gave a peripheral blood sample, and the peripheral blood mononuclear cells from that sample were used for TCR beta sequencing. The Qiagen DNeasy Blood Extraction Kit was used to extract genomic DNA from the blood cell samples. General study outcomes and caveats: According to a later analysis, most CMV-associated TCR beta chains appeared to be HLA-restricted, and the HLA associations seemed to be driven largely by CMV exposure. A group of highly shared sequence variants was considered likely to be a technical artifact of the sequencing pipeline. In a later analysis, the rate of TCR association differed among HLA loci, with DRB1 alleles having the most associated TCRs and HLA-C alleles having the fewest. This cohort had only TCR beta chains sequenced, and the lack of alpha or paired-chain data limited which features could be detected. Some IMGT-functional V segments, including TRBV6-2 and TRBV6-3, could not be told apart with the 87-base-pair reads, so those segments were excluded. An association between a missense DCLRE1C variant and V-gene and J-gene trimming of TCR beta chains was found in a later genetic analysis and replicated in an independent cohort. Roughly uniform sequencing depth across donors was assumed in presence/absence analyses, although this assumption may not hold. CMV serostatus was the only immune exposure information available for the cohort. Correlated functional status among segregating V segments might reflect linkage disequilibrium, but an unknown experimental factor could not be ruled out. The earlier analysis of almost 600 of the donors excluded over 15 rarely observed V segments, including chromosome 9 orphons, because counts were too low. According to a later analysis, parvovirus B19, influenza, CMV and Epstein-Barr virus appeared linked to several top co-occurrence clusters. Across donors, most TCR sequences were observed very rarely, whereas some public TCRs were present in many individuals. Because HLA typing was unavailable for some donors at each locus, only the typed subset was used in association tests. In vitro tests confirmed that a few of the cytomegalovirus-associated TCR beta chains recognize cytomegalovirus antigens. An earlier analysis of approximately 590 of the donors showed that most TCR beta V segments appeared in productive rearrangements either about 90% or about 30% of the time, which broadly matched IMGT annotations. The study listed 150 to 200 TCR beta chains as associated with cytomegalovirus. At a false discovery rate of 0.05, a later analysis linked under 20,000 TCR beta sequences to specific HLA alleles. When HLA alleles, especially DR and DQ, strongly co-occurred, TCR associations were difficult to assign to individual alleles. Compared with equally common non-associated chains, HLA-associated TCR beta chains in a later analysis were more clonally expanded and had lower generation probabilities. The classifier was reported to diagnose cytomegalovirus status with high specificity and sensitivity in both the original and validation cohorts. In a later genetic analysis, fewer N-insertions in productive TCRs were reported among donors in an Asian-associated ancestry cluster than the roughly 700-donor mean. A further reported finding was that TCR beta sequences accurately predicted the HLA-A and HLA-B alleles for most subjects in the first cohort. The authors suggested that the approach could potentially be extended to other disease states and immunological phenotypes.

Libraries were made using the immunoSEQ multiplex PCR assay. For the multiplex PCR, a mixture combining 60 forward primers for TCR Vbeta segments and 13 reverse primers for TCR Jbeta segments was used. A multiplex PCR assay on genomic DNA amplified the CDR3 region of rearranged TCR beta genes. The Illumina HiSeq System was used to sequence the amplified TCR beta libraries as 87-base-pair reads. The authors' analysis ran thus. In a later analysis, about 80 million unique TCR beta chains were counted across the 500 to 700 repertoires, and around 11 million of these chains were shared by at least two donors. Raw reads were error-corrected and collapsed into unique sequences by a nearest-neighbor algorithm in which closely related sequences were merged to remove PCR and sequencing errors. V, D and J gene segments were assigned by aligning CDR3 sequences to IMGT reference sequences. For a sequence to be retained, at least a six-nucleotide match to both a V gene segment and a J gene segment was required. A rearrangement counted as productive if the CDR3 had no stop codons and remained in frame with V and J, and every other rearrangement counted as non-productive. Following IMGT convention, CDR3 was defined as the stretch from the second conserved V-encoded cysteine to the conserved J-encoded phenylalanine. The earlier analysis of about 590 of the donors excluded sequences that lacked an unambiguous match to a single V gene segment. In an earlier analysis of 450 to 750 of the donors, a V segment was called functional when productive rearrangements were above 56.7%, and segregating when the standard deviation between donors exceeded 5%. A statistical classification framework was built to diagnose cytomegalovirus status from the catalog of TCR beta chain sequences. In a later analysis, V and J genes were assigned by comparing TCR nucleotide sequences against IMGT/GENE-DB human TR gene sequences. The TCRdist pipeline was used in a later analysis to assign CDR3 sequences and most-parsimonious VDJ recombination scenarios. In a later analysis, each TCR beta chain was defined by its CDR3 amino acid sequence together with its V-gene family, and reads lacking a unique V-gene family were excluded. To address suspected cross-contamination and a sequencing artifact, a later analysis removed under 600 highly shared, low-generation-probability nucleotide sequences. In a later analysis, a clonal expansion index was calculated for each public chain from normalized within-repertoire ranks of inferred template counts. Generation probabilities in a later analysis came from a VDJ recombination model fitted to out-of-frame rearrangements, and those results were checked against IGoR. A later analysis scored TCR-TCR, TCR-HLA and TCR-CMV co-occurrence with hypergeometric tests, applying a repertoire-size bias correction to TCR pairs. False discovery rates were estimated in a later analysis by permuting HLA or CMV assignments 20 times. In a later analysis, co-occurring TCRs were grouped using DBSCAN, with TCRdist sequence similarity added in when clustering inside HLA-allele-positive subsets. Repertoires with fewer than 30,000 or more than 120,000 public chains, plus five repertoires with anomalous nucleotide sharing, were excluded from co-occurrence clustering. TCRdb carries this immuneACCESS record with in-frame sequences only. Its versions omit some clonotypes, under half of them owing to an unresolved V gene in the studies checked, with the rest unexplained. D and trimming were read from the DNA, whereas the V and J calls and clone size are those reported in that table. The sample data list 100,000 or so clones, and roughly 85% of these were observed just once. Of the sample, approximately 2.8% is held by the ten largest clones.

Inclusive of the bounding cysteine and phenylalanine, the CDR3 is 17 residues long. Left in the record is the CDR3 DNA by itself, 51 bases read in frame from the first base. Trimming accounts for 0 bases at V and 2 bases at J, while the number of junction bases matched to no gene is 7. CDR1 and CDR2, per the germline V gene, are MGHRA and YSYEKL. The rearranged chain carries TRBV4-1 and TRBJ2-3; 8 bases in the middle match TRBD2. Material: PBMCs. This TCR derives from a man aged 40-50 years in good health and CMV-seronegative. At the DNA level, the sequence is TGCGCCAGCAGCCAAGAGAGAGGGCGGGGGGCCACAGATACGCAGTATTTT. The translation is CASSQERGRGATDTQYF.